This TCR beta chain was documented in a study of persistence of HIV-infected CD4 T cells. The table lists this clone with a few counts. Its matching antigen is unknown. This was the immunoSEQ version 4 assay in survey mode. Libraries were prepared by immunoSEQ multiplex PCR; TCRdb keeps only in-frame clonotypes and omits some of them. Of 35,000 to 40,000 clones listed, over 80% are singletons. Cells were stimulated with CMV-infected fibroblast lysates at around 9.1 ug/mL. Memory cells lacking CD40L and CD69 with high CD45RO were sorted. This CDR3 spans 17 amino acids. V gave up 0 bases and J gave up 5 bases, with 17 bases separating them. Germline values: CDR1 LGHNA, CDR2 YNFKEQ.

The TCR comes from an adult man with HIV who was CMV-seropositive. Source: CD4+ T cells sorted from PBMCs after roughly 20-hour stimulation, taken from a patient who received antiretroviral therapy. V is TRBV4-2 and J is TRBJ2-1, with D hard to call. The CDR3 sequence: CASSQELAAFPNNEQFF. CDR3 sequence (DNA): TGTGCCAGCAGCCAAGAACTTGCAGCATTTCCCAACAATGAGCAGTTCTTC.